This is a list of T cell receptor beta chains from one sample in a study of cytotoxic CD8 clonotypes in ibrutinib-treated CLL. Libraries were prepared by immunoSEQ multiplex PCR; TCRdb keeps only in-frame clonotypes and omits some of them. The data contain some 300,000 clones, around four fifths of them seen just once; the ten biggest clones take up under 8.5%. Source: PBMCs, taken before ibrutinib treatment. The receptor set was obtained from a human donor with chronic lymphocytic leukemia. Each CDR3 is given without its conserved first and last residue.

V: TRBV10-2; J: TRBJ2-3; CDR3: ASLAGDLTDTQY
V: TRBV9; J: TRBJ1-5; CDR3: ASSPDSFNQPQH
V: TRBV7-9; J: TRBJ1-1; CDR3: ASSLQGVRPNTEAF
V: TRBV19; J: TRBJ2-7; CDR3: ASSGVGPTYEQY
V: TRBV7-2; J: TRBJ2-1; CDR3: ASSLHGNEQF
V: TRBV6-5; J: TRBJ2-5; CDR3: ASSYSQRGQGETQY
V: TRBV21-1; J: TRBJ2-3; CDR3: ASSALLDTDTQY
V: TRBV7-8; J: TRBJ2-7; CDR3: ASSLALAAEQY
V: TRBV6-5; J: TRBJ2-7; CDR3: ASSKGGDVYEQY
V: TRBV5-4; J: TRBJ1-2; CDR3: ASSFRAGQGGVGYT